This T cell receptor (beta chain) is from a study of molecular identifiers for immune sequencing clone quantification. Findings and limits, study-wide: Whereas clones above 20 RNA copies held under 1% of naive-cell molecules, they held over 97% of effector molecules.

This clonotype was observed a few times. The antigen remains unidentified. TCRdb called the PCR reads again in MiXCR, with one record for every CDR3 protein. This table has roughly 320,000 distinct CDR3 sequences, 24% appearing once. Every naive CD8 library was made from between about 20,000 and 1,000,000 sorted cells with 10%, 30% or 50% RNA. The sample was naive CD8+ T cells from blood, with Jurkat cell RNA spiked in. As to subset: FACS-sorted CD8+CD4-CCR7+CD45RA+ naive T cells. This clonotype was sampled from a human donor in good health. Some libraries in this study had Jurkat cell RNA spiked in.

In DNA, the CDR3 is TGCGCCAGCAGCCAAGGACTAGCGGGAATATACAATGAGCAGTTCTTC. Amino acids: CASSQGLAGIYNEQFF. This chain uses TRBV4-1 with TRBJ2-1, with TRBD2 matching over 11 bases. Germline V CDR1 and CDR2: MGHRA, YSYEKL. V was pared by 1 base and J by 4 bases, with 3 bases of the junction left unmatched. The CDR3 runs 16 residues.